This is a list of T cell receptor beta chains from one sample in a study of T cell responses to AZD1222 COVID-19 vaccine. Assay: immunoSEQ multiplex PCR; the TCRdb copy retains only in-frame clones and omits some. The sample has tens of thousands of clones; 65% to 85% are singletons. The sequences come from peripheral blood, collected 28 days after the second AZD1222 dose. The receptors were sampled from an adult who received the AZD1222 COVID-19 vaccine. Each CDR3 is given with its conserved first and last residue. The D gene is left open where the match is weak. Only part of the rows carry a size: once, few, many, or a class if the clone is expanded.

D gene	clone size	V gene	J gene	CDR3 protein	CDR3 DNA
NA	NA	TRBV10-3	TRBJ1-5	CAISERRGGNSNQPQHF	TGTGCCATCAGTGAGAGGAGGGGCGGTAATAGCAATCAGCCCCAGCATTTT
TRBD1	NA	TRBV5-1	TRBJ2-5	CASSWPGTGISQETQYF	TGCGCCAGCAGCTGGCCCGGGACAGGAATTTCTCAAGAGACCCAGTACTTC
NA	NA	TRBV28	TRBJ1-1	CASAPGAMNTEAFF	TGTGCCAGCGCACCCGGGGCTATGAACACTGAAGCTTTCTTT
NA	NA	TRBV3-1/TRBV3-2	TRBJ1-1	CASSQGTLEAFF	TGTGCCAGCAGCCAGGGGACGCTTGAAGCTTTCTTT
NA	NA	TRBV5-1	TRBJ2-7	CASRLSGAPYEQYF	TGCGCCAGCAGATTATCCGGGGCCCCCTACGAGCAGTACTTC
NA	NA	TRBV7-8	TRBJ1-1	CASSPSRNRAEAFF	TGTGCCAGCAGCCCATCTAGGAATCGCGCTGAAGCTTTCTTT
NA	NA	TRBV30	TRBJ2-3	CAWSVLDTQYF	TGTGCCTGGAGTGTGTTAGATACGCAGTATTTT
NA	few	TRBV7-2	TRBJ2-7	CASSPLRSYEQYF	TGTGCCAGCAGCCCCCTAAGGTCCTACGAGCAGTACTTC
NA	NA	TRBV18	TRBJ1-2	CASSPRANYGYTF	TGTGCCAGCTCACCCCGGGCTAACTATGGCTACACCTTC
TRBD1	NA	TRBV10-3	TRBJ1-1	CAIRSGQGTNTEAFF	TGTGCCATCAGGAGTGGACAGGGGACGAACACTGAAGCTTTCTTT
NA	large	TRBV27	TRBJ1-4	CASRNTRRGLGPLGKLFF	TGTGCCAGCAGAAATACACGGAGGGGGTTAGGTCCGTTAGGAAAACTGTTTTTT
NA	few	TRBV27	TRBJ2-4	CASSSPLAKNIQYF	TGTGCCAGCAGTTCACCTTTAGCCAAAAACATTCAGTACTTC
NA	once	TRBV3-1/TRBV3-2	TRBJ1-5	CASSLLEGRGPQHF	TGTGCCAGCAGCCTCCTAGAAGGCCGGGGGCCCCAGCATTTT
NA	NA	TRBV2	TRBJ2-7	CASSRTVSWPYEQYF	TGTGCCAGCAGCCGGACTGTAAGTTGGCCCTACGAGCAGTACTTC
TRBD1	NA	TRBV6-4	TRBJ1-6	CATYRQGNSPLHF	TGTGCCACCTATCGACAGGGGAATTCACCCCTCCACTTT
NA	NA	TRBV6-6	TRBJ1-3	CASSYSGPSGNTIYF	TGTGCCAGCAGTTACTCGGGCCCCTCTGGAAACACCATATATTTT
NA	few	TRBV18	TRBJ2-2	CASSPPKTGLNTGELFF	TGTGCCAGCTCACCACCCAAGACAGGCCTAAACACCGGGGAGCTGTTTTTT
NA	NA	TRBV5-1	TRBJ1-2	CASSESGGLGRGYTF	TGCGCCAGCAGCGAATCCGGAGGATTGGGACGGGGCTACACCTTC
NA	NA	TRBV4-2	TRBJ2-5	CASGAVQETQYF	TGTGCCTCAGGGGCAGTCCAAGAGACCCAGTACTTC
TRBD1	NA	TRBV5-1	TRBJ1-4	CASSFGTERATNEKLFF	TGCGCCAGCAGCTTTGGGACAGAAAGAGCAACTAATGAAAAACTGTTTTTT
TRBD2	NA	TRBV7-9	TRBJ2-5	CASSDYLAGIQETQYF	TGTGCCAGCAGCGATTATTTAGCGGGGATACAAGAGACCCAGTACTTC
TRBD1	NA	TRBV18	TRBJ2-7	CASSPTDRGYGYEQYF	TGTGCCAGCTCACCAACGGACAGGGGGTATGGCTACGAGCAGTACTTC
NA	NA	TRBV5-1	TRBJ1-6	CASSLSGSSYNSPLHF	TGCGCCAGCAGCTTGTCAGGGAGCTCCTATAATTCACCCCTCCACTTT
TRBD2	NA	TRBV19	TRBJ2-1	CASGRGAGRNEQFF	TGTGCCAGTGGCCGGGGAGCGGGGCGAAATGAGCAGTTCTTC
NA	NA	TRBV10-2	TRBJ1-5	CASRTGAQGQPQHF	TGCGCCAGCAGAACAGGAGCCCAGGGGCAGCCCCAGCATTTT
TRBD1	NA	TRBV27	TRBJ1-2	CASSRLPQPGQGYGYTF	TGTGCCAGCAGTCGGCTCCCACAACCGGGACAGGGATATGGCTACACCTTC
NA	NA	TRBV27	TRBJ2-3	CASRALGLPDTQYF	TGTGCCAGCAGGGCCCTCGGTTTGCCTGATACGCAGTATTTT
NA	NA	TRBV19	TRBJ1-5	CASTQGWGNQPQHF	TGTGCCAGTACCCAGGGTTGGGGCAATCAGCCCCAGCATTTT
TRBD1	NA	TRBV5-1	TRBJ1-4	CASSSSGTDNEKLFF	TGCGCCAGCAGCTCCTCGGGGACAGATAATGAAAAACTGTTTTTT
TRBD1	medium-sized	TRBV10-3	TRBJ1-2	CAISERQGAYGYTF	TGTGCCATCAGTGAGCGACAGGGGGCCTATGGCTACACCTTC
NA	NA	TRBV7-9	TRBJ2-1	CASSSPWGSSYNEQFF	TGTGCCAGCAGCTCCCCCTGGGGGAGCTCCTACAATGAGCAGTTCTTC
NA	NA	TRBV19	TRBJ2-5	CASSILGQKNQETQYF	TGTGCCAGTAGTATTTTAGGACAGAAGAACCAAGAGACCCAGTACTTC
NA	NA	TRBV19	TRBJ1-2	CASSITHLTGTVGGYTF	TGTGCCAGTAGTATAACCCACCTCACGGGAACCGTGGGTGGCTACACCTTC
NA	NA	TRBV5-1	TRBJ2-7	CASSLVAGIDEQYF	TGCGCCAGCAGCTTGGTGGCAGGGATTGACGAGCAGTACTTC
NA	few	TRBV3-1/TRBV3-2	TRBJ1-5	CASSQVRDTNQPQHF	TGTGCCAGCAGCCAAGTTAGAGACACTAATCAGCCCCAGCATTTT
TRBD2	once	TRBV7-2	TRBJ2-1	CASSLATSGGYNEQFF	TGTGCCAGCAGCTTAGCCACTAGCGGGGGGTACAATGAGCAGTTCTTC
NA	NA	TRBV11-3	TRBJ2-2	CASSLQGGAGGFTGELFF	TGTGCCAGCAGCTTACAGGGAGGGGCAGGGGGCTTCACCGGGGAGCTGTTTTTT
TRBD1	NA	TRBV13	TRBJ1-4	CASSHRRQGGEKLFF	TGTGCCAGCAGCCACCGGAGACAGGGGGGTGAAAAACTGTTTTTT
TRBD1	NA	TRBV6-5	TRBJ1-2	CASGRQGRDGYTF	TGTGCCAGCGGCCGACAGGGGAGGGATGGCTACACCTTC
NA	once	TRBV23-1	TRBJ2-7	CASIWGADYEQYF	TGCGCCAGCATTTGGGGGGCTGACTACGAGCAGTACTTC
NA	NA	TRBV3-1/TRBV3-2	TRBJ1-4	CASSHGDLATNEKLFF	TGTGCCAGCAGCCACGGGGACCTTGCAACTAATGAAAAACTGTTTTTT
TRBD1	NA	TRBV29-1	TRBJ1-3	CSVGGTDPNTIYF	TGCAGCGTTGGCGGGACAGATCCAAACACCATATATTTT
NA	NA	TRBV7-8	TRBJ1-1	CASSPRTELNTEAFF	TGTGCCAGCAGCCCCCGGACAGAACTGAACACTGAAGCTTTCTTT
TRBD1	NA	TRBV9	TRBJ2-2	CASGLGQLNTGELFF	TGTGCCAGCGGCTTGGGACAGCTGAACACCGGGGAGCTGTTTTTT
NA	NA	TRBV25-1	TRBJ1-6	CASSDGVGPNSPLHF	TGTGCCAGCAGTGACGGGGTAGGCCCTAATTCACCCCTCCACTTT
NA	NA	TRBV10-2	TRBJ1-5	CASSVGRPGPQHF	TGCGCCAGCAGTGTAGGCCGCCCGGGGCCCCAGCATTTT
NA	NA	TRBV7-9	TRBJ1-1	CASSLAEITEAFF	TGTGCCAGCAGCTTAGCCGAAATCACTGAAGCTTTCTTT
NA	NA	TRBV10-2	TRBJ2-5	CASSLRLTAIQETQYF	TGCGCCAGCAGTCTCAGATTGACAGCGATTCAAGAGACCCAGTACTTC
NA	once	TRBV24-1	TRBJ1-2	CATSDLGREGSGYTF	TGTGCCACCAGTGACTTGGGCCGGGAGGGGTCCGGCTACACCTTC
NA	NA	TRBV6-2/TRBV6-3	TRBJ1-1	CASSYSMNTEAFF	TGTGCCAGCAGTTACTCAATGAACACTGAAGCTTTCTTT
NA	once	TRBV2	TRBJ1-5	CASSAIRGNQPQHF	TGTGCCAGCAGTGCCATACGTGGCAATCAGCCCCAGCATTTT
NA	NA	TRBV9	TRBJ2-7	CASSVGGLEEQYF	TGTGCCAGCAGCGTAGGAGGGCTAGAGGAGCAGTACTTC